Listed here are 8 T cell receptor beta chains from one sample, sequenced in a study of blood T cell repertoires in COVID-19. Only in-frame clones appear in the TCRdb table, and some are missing; sequencing was by immunoSEQ multiplex PCR. The repertoire includes 150,000 or so clones, 60% to 80% of them detected once, and around 3% sits in the top ten. Sequenced: PBMCs or T cells enriched from blood (not recorded which). These receptors were collected from a woman aged 50 to 60 who had recovered from COVID-19.

This clone was observed a single time. The rearrangement joins TRBV2 to TRBJ1-1; D not resolved. This CDR3 is built from 14 residues. V lost 2 bases and J 0 bases, leaving 7 bases between the germline ends. Germline-derived CDR1 and CDR2 are SNHLY and FYNNEI. The CDR3 loop reads CASSEFAVNTEAFF. CDR3 coding DNA: TGTGCCAGCAGTGAATTCGCAGTGAACACTGAAGCTTTCTTT.

The CDR3 DNA follows: TGTGCCAGCAGCCCGTATGAGGAAGCTCAGAACACTGAAGCTTTCTTT. Protein: CASSPYEEAQNTEAFF. The chain combines TRBV9 with TRBJ1-1; D gene unclear. Trimming left V 4 bases short and J 1 base short, with 17 bases between. This CDR3 region has 16 residues. From germline, CDR1 is SGDLS and CDR2 YYNGEE.

V usage is TRBV5-1 and J usage is TRBJ2-7; tentatively, D is TRBD2 (6 bases). Germline assignment: CDR1 SGHRS and CDR2 YFSETQ. The V end was cut by 5 bases, the J end by 2 bases, with 14 bases between. The CDR3 has 14 residues. CDR3 sequence (DNA): TGCGCCAGCAGTTCGACTAGAAGTCCCTACGAGCAGTACTTC. Amino acids: CASSSTRSPYEQYF.

V is TRBV19 and J is TRBJ1-5, with a possible D match to TRBD1 (5 bases). V shed 0 bases and J shed 3 bases, with 9 bases lying between them. Per the germline V gene, CDR1 is LNHDA and CDR2 is SQIVND (reference sequence). This CDR3 spans 15 amino acids. The CDR3 DNA reads as TGTGCCAGTAGTATAGAGGAGGGGATCAATCAGCCCCAGCATTTT. Translated, it gives CASSIEEGINQPQHF. Drawing the rest from reference TRBV19 and TRBJ1-5, the complete variable domain is DGGITQSPKYLFRKEGQNVTLSCEQNLNHDAMYWYRQDPGQGLRLIYYSQIVNDFQKGDIAEGYSVSREKKESFPLTVTSAQKNPTAFYLCASSIEEGINQPQHFGDGTRLSIL.

The V gene is TRBV19, the J gene TRBJ2-5; 8 bases fit TRBD2. Germline V lookup: CDR1 LNHDA, CDR2 SQIVND (reference sequence). The V gene end was trimmed by 8 bases and the J gene end by 14 bases; junction bases not matched to a gene: 10. The CDR3 totals 11 residues. Here the CDR3 reads CASQVAGTSYF. The CDR3, as DNA: TGTGCCAGTCAGGTAGCGGGGACTAGTTACTTC.

The gene calls are TRBV7-9 and TRBJ2-1; the D gene is possibly TRBD1 (6 bases). This CDR3 comprises 15 residues. Germline V CDR1 and CDR2: SEHNR, FQNEAQ (reference sequence). With 1 base removed from V and 4 bases from J, the gap between germline ends came to 11 bases. This chain's CDR3 is CASSLGGTPYNEQFF. In nucleotides, the CDR3 is TGTGCCAGCAGCTTAGGGGGGACACCGTACAATGAGCAGTTCTTC.

The genes are TRBV5-1 and TRBJ2-1; TRBD2 agrees at 8 bases. V lost 1 base and J lost 10; bases outside the gene matches: 10. This CDR3 spans 15 amino acids. Germline V gene sequence: CDR1 SGHRS, CDR2 YFSETQ. This CDR3 reads CASSLFTSGDKEQFF. The DNA of the CDR3 is TGCGCCAGCAGCTTGTTTACTAGCGGCGATAAGGAGCAGTTCTTC.

This clone was observed a handful of times. The chain uses TRBV3-1 (or the pseudogene TRBV3-2) and TRBJ2-1, with 16 positions matching TRBD2. The V gene end was trimmed by 3 bases and the J gene end by 3 bases; junction bases not matched to a gene: 14. Germline assignment: CDR1 LGHDT and CDR2 YNNKEL (reference sequence). The CDR3 loop spans 21 amino acids. For the CDR3, the DNA is TGTGCCAGCAGCCACCCACCCCCCGGGACTAGCGGGGGGGCAATCTACAATGAGCAGTTCTTC. It yields the protein CASSHPPPGTSGGAIYNEQFF.